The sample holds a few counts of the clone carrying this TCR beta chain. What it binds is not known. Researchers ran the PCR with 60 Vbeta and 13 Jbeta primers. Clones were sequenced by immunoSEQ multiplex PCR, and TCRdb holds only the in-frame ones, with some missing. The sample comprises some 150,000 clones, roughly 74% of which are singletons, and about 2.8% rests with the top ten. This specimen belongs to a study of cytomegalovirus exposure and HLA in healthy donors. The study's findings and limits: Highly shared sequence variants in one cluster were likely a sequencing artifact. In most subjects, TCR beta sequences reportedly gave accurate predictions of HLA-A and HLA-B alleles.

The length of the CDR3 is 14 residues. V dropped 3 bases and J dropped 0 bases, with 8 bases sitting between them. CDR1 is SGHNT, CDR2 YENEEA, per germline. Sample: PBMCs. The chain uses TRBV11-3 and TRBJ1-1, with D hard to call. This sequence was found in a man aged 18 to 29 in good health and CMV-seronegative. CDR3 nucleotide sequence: TGTGCCAGCAGCTTTTCCGGGGTGAACACTGAAGCTTTCTTT. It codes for CASSFSGVNTEAFF.